The T cell receptor beta chain described here comes from a study of blood T cell repertoires in COVID-19. The assay was immunoSEQ multiplex PCR, and TCRdb's table has in-frame clones only and misses some. Of around 270,000 clones listed, more than 75% are singletons. This receptor was taken from a man between 35 and 55 years old who had recovered from COVID-19. Sequencing input: peripheral blood.

CDR3 region: CASSSSGTPTYNEQFF. The CDR3 region has the DNA TGTGCCAGCAGCTCCTCCGGGACACCGACCTACAATGAGCAGTTCTTC. This rearrangement joins TRBV7-9 to TRBJ2-1, with D perhaps matching TRBD1 (6 bases). Trimming took 4 bases from V and 2 from J, leaving 15 bases between them. This CDR3 comprises 16 residues. Germline V gene lookup returns CDR1 SEHNR and CDR2 FQNEAQ (reference sequence).